These 29 T cell receptor beta chains share one sample of origin, sequenced in a study of T cells in Graves' hyperthyroidism and ophthalmopathy. Template material for amplifying TCR beta CDR3 regions consisted of RNA transcripts. The TCR CDR3 first-round RT-PCR relied on the HTBI primer set. A single record per CDR3 protein comes from TCRdb applying MiXCR to the multiplex PCR reads. The sample contains a few hundred thousand distinct CDR3 sequences, about a sixth of which appear only once. Input material: blood. The receptors here all came from a woman aged 55-75 years with Graves' ophthalmopathy.

This clonotype was observed many times. The gene calls are TRBV2 and TRBJ1-1, with D perhaps TRBD1 (5 bases). V lost 2 bases, J lost 5 bases, and 15 bases lay in between. The CDR3 sequence is 15 residues long. Germline CDR1 SNHLY, CDR2 FYNNEI. CDR3 amino acids: CASSEQLGGGTEAFF. The DNA for the CDR3 is TGTGCCAGCAGTGAACAGTTGGGGGGTGGGACTGAAGCTTTCTTT.

In its sample, this clonotype was seen a few times. The rearrangement links TRBV4-3 to TRBJ2-1; 11 bases align to TRBD2. Per the germline V gene, CDR1 is LGHNA and CDR2 is YSLEER. With V trimmed by 10 bases and J by 8 bases, 13 bases remained unmatched. The CDR3 runs 15 residues. The CDR3 DNA is TGCGCCACCGCCTGGGGGACTAGCGGAGGGGATGAGCAGTTCTTC. Its translation is CATAWGTSGGDEQFF.

In its sample, this clonotype was seen many times. J is TRBJ1-5 and V is TRBV7-2; D remains unclear. Per germline, CDR1 SGHTA and CDR2 FQGNSA. The CDR3 sequence is 14 residues long. V was shortened by 3 bases and J by 5 bases, with 11 bases between the two germline ends. The CDR3 DNA sequence: TGTGCCAGCAGCTTCCATTCGAGGGATCAGCCCCAGCATTTT. Translated: CASSFHSRDQPQHF.

The rearrangement links TRBV5-8 to TRBJ2-2; 7 nucleotides match TRBD2. The V gene's germline CDR1 is SGHTS and CDR2 YDEGEE. CDR3 length: 13 amino acids. With V trimmed by 4 bases and J by 5 bases, 2 bases remained unmatched. CDR3 nucleotide sequence: TGTGCCAGCAGCCAACTAGCGACCGGGGAGCTGTTTTTT. Protein sequence: CASSQLATGELFF.

This clonotype was counted ten times or more. The J gene is TRBJ1-1, the V gene TRBV20-1; TRBD1 matches 7 bases. Trimming took 6 bases from V and 5 from J; bases not matched to a gene: 24. The CDR3 consists of 18 residues. Germline V lookup: CDR1 DFQATT, CDR2 SNEGSKA (reference sequence). The CDR3 loop reads CSARPRDIVGTDNTEAFF. The CDR3 region has the DNA TGCAGTGCCCGACCCAGGGACATTGTGGGGACAGATAATACTGAAGCTTTCTTT.

This clonotype was detected ten times or more. The chain combines TRBV7-2 with TRBJ2-3, with TRBD2 matching 13 bases. V trimming: 6 bases; J trimming: 2 bases; junction bases outside the gene matches: 5. CDR3 length equals 16 residues. Germline CDR1 SGHTA, CDR2 FQGNSA. CDR3 region: CASSRTSGGLTDTQYF. The CDR3 coding sequence is TGTGCCAGCAGTCGGACTAGCGGGGGACTCACAGATACGCAGTATTTT. The full variable domain, completed using reference TRBV7-2 and TRBJ2-3, is GAGVSQSPSNKVTEKGKDVELRCDPISGHTALYWYRQSLGQGLEFLIYFQGNSAPDKSGLPSDRFSAERTGGSVSTLTIQRTQQEDSAVYLCASSRTSGGLTDTQYFGPGTRLTVL.

This clonotype has at least ten counts. The gene calls are TRBV11-2 and TRBJ2-3; D ambiguous. The CDR3 has 15 residues. CDR1 and CDR2 (germline): SGHAT, FQNNGV. The V gene lost 3 bases and the J gene lost 1 base, with 11 bases spanning the gap. This chain's CDR3 is CASSFWAGGTDTQYF. The CDR3 DNA reads TGTGCCAGCAGCTTCTGGGCTGGGGGCACAGATACGCAGTATTTT.

In its sample, this clonotype was seen a few times. This chain connects TRBV12-5 to TRBJ1-1; 7 bases line up with TRBD1. V shed 2 bases, J shed 3 bases, and the junction held 6 bases outside the gene matches. The CDR3 sequence is 15 residues long. The germline V gene encodes CDR1 LGHNT and CDR2 FRNRAP. CDR3 bases: TGTGCTAGTGGTTTGCCCCACAGGGGAGACACTGAAGCTTTCTTT. Translated: CASGLPHRGDTEAFF.

This clonotype was detected many times. V is TRBV11-3 and J is TRBJ2-7, with D perhaps being TRBD1 or TRBD2 (5 bases each). This CDR3 has 13 amino acids. Germline CDR1 and CDR2: SGHNT and YENEEA. Trimming cost V 0 bases and J 2 bases, with 5 bases left between them. CDR3 protein: CASSLEGAYEQYF. The DNA of the CDR3 is TGTGCCAGCAGCTTAGAGGGGGCCTACGAGCAGTACTTC.

This clonotype was detected a few times. The rearrangement uses TRBV10-1 and TRBJ2-2; D remains ambiguous. The germline gives CDR1 WNHNN, CDR2 SYGVQD (reference sequence). The CDR3 has 13 residues. Trimming took 3 bases from V and 6 from J, leaving 8 bases between them. DNA of the CDR3: TGCGCCAGCAGTGACTCCGGGTCCGGGGAGCTGTTTTTT. It codes for CASSDSGSGELFF.

This clonotype was counted between two and nine times. The CDR3 DNA reads as TGTGCCAGCAGCCAATCAGGGATTGAAAATGAGCAGTTCTTC. This translates into CASSQSGIENEQFF. The V call is TRBV14, the J call TRBJ2-1; D possibly corresponds to TRBD1 (5 bases). In germline, CDR1 is SGHDN, CDR2 FVKESK. V was cut by 2 bases and J by 7 bases, with 12 bases left in between. The CDR3 has 14 residues. The complete variable domain, with remaining parts taken from reference TRBV14 and TRBJ2-1, reads EAGVTQFPSHSVIEKGQTVTLRCDPISGHDNLYWYRRVMGKEIKFLLHFVKESKQDESGMPNNRFLAERTGGTYSTLKVQPAELEDSGVYFCASSQSGIENEQFFGPGTRLTVL.

Many counts were recorded for this clonotype. The rearrangement joins TRBV2 to TRBJ1-5; tentative D call: TRBD1 (6 bases). Germline values: CDR1 SNHLY, CDR2 FYNNEI. V dropped 2 bases and J dropped 2 bases, with 7 bases sitting between them. The CDR3 is made up of 14 amino acids. The chain's CDR3 is CASSEHRGNQPQHF. The CDR3 nucleotides read TGTGCCAGCAGTGAACACAGGGGCAATCAGCCCCAGCATTTT.

As concerns this clonotype: This may be a read error: a much more frequent sequence differs by one nucleotide. The V call is TRBV19, the J call TRBJ1-5; the D gene is possibly TRBD1 (5 bases). V gave up 5 bases and J gave up 4 bases, with 12 bases separating them. Germline lookup yields CDR1 LNHDA and CDR2 SQIVND (reference sequence). The CDR3 has 14 amino acids. The CDR3 is CASSSREVNQPQHF. CDR3 DNA sequence: TGTGCCAGTAGTTCCAGGGAGGTGAATCAGCCCCAGCATTTT.

This clonotype appeared a few times. J is TRBJ2-3 and V is TRBV7-9, with 11 bases matching TRBD1. Germline trimming cut 5 bases from V and 0 bases from J; bases unmatched to any gene: 4. Per germline, CDR1 SEHNR and CDR2 FQNEAQ (reference sequence). CDR3 size: 16 residues. The CDR3 protein is CASSIGTGGSTDTQYF. The CDR3 DNA reads TGTGCCAGCAGCATAGGGACAGGGGGAAGCACAGATACGCAGTATTTT.

This clonotype was counted between two and nine times. This chain uses TRBV5-4 with TRBJ2-7; D gene unclear. The germline V and J ends were trimmed by 4 bases and 3 bases, with 17 bases remaining between them. Germline V CDR1 and CDR2: SGHNT, YYREEE (reference sequence). This CDR3 is 15 amino acids long. For the CDR3, the DNA is TGTGCCAGCAGCCCCTCGGGTTCACCCGACTACGAGCAGTACTTC. Translating it yields CASSPSGSPDYEQYF.

This clonotype came up many times. The chain uses TRBV28 and TRBJ2-3, with no clear D. The ends were cut back, 3 bases at V and 4 bases at J, with 11 bases in the middle. The CDR3 is 14 residues long. Germline assignment: CDR1 MDHEN and CDR2 SYDVKM. In DNA form, the CDR3 reads TGTGCCAGCAGTTTCCGGGTTTGGGCAGATACGCAGTATTTT. Protein sequence: CASSFRVWADTQYF. Full variable domain (outside the CDR3, taken from reference TRBV28 and TRBJ2-3): DVKVTQSSRYLVKRTGEKVFLECVQDMDHENMFWYRQDPGLGLRLIYFSYDVKMKEKGDIPEGYSVSREKKERFSLILESASTNQTSMYLCASSFRVWADTQYFGPGTRLTVL.

This clonotype was recorded at least ten times. The chain employs TRBV6-1 and TRBJ2-1, with 8 bases that match TRBD1. Trimming cost V 6 bases and J 5 bases; bases outside gene matches: 9. Germline V lookup: CDR1 MNHNS, CDR2 SASEGT. CDR3 length: 15 amino acids. CDR3: CASRGDRGKDNEQFF. As DNA, the CDR3 is TGTGCCAGCAGGGGAGACAGGGGTAAGGACAATGAGCAGTTCTTC.

This clonotype was seen many times. The V gene is TRBV7-8, the J gene TRBJ2-7, with D perhaps TRBD1 or TRBD2 (5 bases each). V lost 2 bases and J 5 bases, leaving 10 bases between the germline ends. The CDR3 loop spans 13 amino acids. Germline values: CDR1 SGHVS, CDR2 FQNEAQ. The CDR3 loop is CASSLSGPHEQYF. CDR3 bases: TGTGCCAGCAGCTTATCGGGACCCCACGAGCAGTACTTC.

This clonotype was detected ten times or more. The rearrangement uses TRBV5-5 and TRBJ1-2; weak D call: TRBD1 (5 bases). V lost 0 bases and J 7 bases, leaving 16 bases between the germline ends. The CDR3 spans 15 residues. CDR1 is SGHKS and CDR2 is YYEKEE in the germline V gene (reference sequence). The CDR3 protein is CASSLERSLTGGYTF. The CDR3 DNA is TGTGCCAGCAGCTTGGAACGCAGCCTTACAGGTGGCTACACCTTC.

This clonotype was counted between two and nine times. A much larger clone lies a single base off, so this may be a read error. The conserved phenylalanine or tryptophan is not found at the CDR3 terminus, so this likely reflects a read error. The V and J genes are TRBV6-2 or TRBV6-3 and TRBJ1-6; D is unresolved. Per the germline V gene, CDR1 is MNHEY and CDR2 is SVGEGT. This CDR3 contains 13 residues. V gave up 4 bases and J gave up 9 bases, with 10 bases separating them. The CDR3 DNA reads as TGTGCCAGCAGTTCTGACTATGGTTCACCCCTCCACCTT. It codes for CASSSDYGSPLHL.

The chain joins TRBV24-1 to TRBJ2-1; 11 nucleotides agree with TRBD2. The CDR3 has 16 residues. The germline V gene encodes CDR1 KGHDR and CDR2 SFDVKD. Trimming cost V 4 bases and J 9 bases; bases outside gene matches: 10. This chain's CDR3 is CATSDVTSGSNSEQFF. The CDR3 nucleotides are TGTGCCACCAGTGACGTAACTAGCGGGAGTAATAGTGAGCAGTTCTTC.

At least ten counts were recorded for this clonotype. The chain carries TRBV7-6 and TRBJ2-2, with 8 bases identical to TRBD1. Looked up from germline, CDR1 is SGHVS and CDR2 is FNYEAQ. The junction had 11 bases not matched to a gene; V was cut back by 3 bases and J by 2 bases. This CDR3 is 18 amino acids long. The CDR3 loop reads CASSLRQGRSLNTGELFF. CDR3 coding DNA: TGTGCCAGCAGCTTGAGACAGGGGAGGTCTTTAAACACCGGGGAGCTGTTTTTT.

This clonotype was counted at least ten times. The chain joins TRBV11-2 to TRBJ1-1; TRBD1 is a possible D gene (5 bases). V lost 3 bases and J lost 3, with 8 bases in between. The length of the CDR3 is 13 residues. The germline CDR1 and CDR2 sequences are SGHAT and FQNNGV. The CDR3 coding sequence is TGTGCCAGCAGCTTCACGGGGGACACTGAAGCTTTCTTT. It encodes CASSFTGDTEAFF.

This clonotype has ten or more counts. The gene calls are TRBV29-1 and TRBJ1-1, with D perhaps matching TRBD1 (5 bases). Trimming cost V 5 bases and J 0 bases, with 10 bases left between them. The CDR3 contains 13 residues. The germline V gene has CDR1 SQVTM and CDR2 ANQGSEA. The DNA for the CDR3 is TGCAGCGTTAAGACAGTAATGAACACTGAAGCTTTCTTT. Translation: CSVKTVMNTEAFF.

This clonotype was found many times. This rearrangement joins TRBV7-2 to TRBJ2-3; D ambiguous. The ends were cut back, 1 base at V and 1 base at J, with 9 bases in the middle. The CDR3 loop spans 15 amino acids. The germline gives CDR1 SGHTA, CDR2 FQGNSA. CDR3 bases: TGTGCCAGCAGCTTAGTGTGGGCTGGCACAGATACGCAGTATTTT. Its translation is CASSLVWAGTDTQYF.

This clonotype was found many times. The chain recombines TRBV7-2 with TRBJ1-4; a possible D gene is TRBD1 (5 bases). The CDR3 has 14 amino acids. Trimming took 5 bases from V and 7 from J, leaving 14 bases between them. Germline values: CDR1 SGHTA, CDR2 FQGNSA. In DNA, the CDR3 is TGTGCCAGCAGCACGCAGGGAGGGAGTGAAAAACTGTTTTTT. This gives the protein CASSTQGGSEKLFF.

A few counts support this clonotype. The chain has TRBV4-3 and TRBJ2-7; D ambiguous. Germline values: CDR1 LGHNA, CDR2 YSLEER. Trimming removed 2 bases from V and 3 bases from J, with 20 bases in between. This CDR3 spans 17 amino acids. The CDR3 reads CASSQKVRAGDFYEQYF. CDR3 bases: TGCGCCAGCAGCCAAAAAGTTAGGGCAGGTGACTTCTACGAGCAGTACTTC.

This clonotype was observed a handful of times. A read error may be the cause here, since a much bigger clone is one base away. The V call is TRBV12-3 or TRBV12-4, the J call TRBJ2-7; TRBD1 matches at 9 bases. Trimming took 11 bases from V and 6 from J; bases not matched to a gene: 8. CDR3 length: 12 residues. CDR3 DNA: TGTGCCGGCACCCAGACAGGGGGCGAGCAGTACTTC. Protein sequence: CAGTQTGGEQYF.

This clonotype has a count of ten or more. This chain connects TRBV6-2 or TRBV6-3 to TRBJ2-1; the match to TRBD2 covers 10 bases. The CDR3 spans 13 residues. J was trimmed by 13 bases and V by 5 bases; bases with no gene match: 8. Germline V gene sequence: CDR1 MNHEY, CDR2 SVGEGT. CDR3 bases: TGTGCCAGCAGTCGACTAGCGGGCACCTATCAGTTCTTC. Its translation is CASSRLAGTYQFF.